This TCR beta chain was captured by sequencing in a study of regulatory T cells in long-lasting Graves disease. Study findings and constraints: Persistent cases favored TRBV28, TRBJ1-2 and TRBJ2-5.

Researchers made TCR beta libraries by using iRepertoire HTBI primers and running Arm-PCR on CDR3 regions. TCRdb itself ran the multiplex PCR reads through MiXCR, one entry per CDR3 protein. The sample consists of about 540,000 distinct CDR3 sequences, roughly 13% of them appearing once. Per the germline V gene, CDR1 is DFQATT and CDR2 is SNEGSKA (reference sequence). There are 14 residues in the CDR3. V lost 6 bases and J 0 bases, leaving 14 bases between the germline ends. As to time point: newly diagnosed GD, antithyroid drugs for less than 3 months. Making the TCR library involved RNA that had been extracted from PBMCs. This clonotype was seen only once. Its antigen is currently unknown. This same sample was also taken into another study, of T cells in Graves' hyperthyroidism and ophthalmopathy.

This chain uses TRBV20-1 with TRBJ1-1; D gene unclear. The starting material was peripheral blood mononuclear cells (PBMCs), obtained at new diagnosis, from a patient treated with antithyroid drugs. This receptor was obtained from a man aged 25 to 40 with Graves disease. CDR3 loop: CSAGGRYLNTEAFF. The CDR3 DNA sequence: TGCAGTGCGGGCGGGCGATACCTGAACACTGAAGCTTTCTTT.